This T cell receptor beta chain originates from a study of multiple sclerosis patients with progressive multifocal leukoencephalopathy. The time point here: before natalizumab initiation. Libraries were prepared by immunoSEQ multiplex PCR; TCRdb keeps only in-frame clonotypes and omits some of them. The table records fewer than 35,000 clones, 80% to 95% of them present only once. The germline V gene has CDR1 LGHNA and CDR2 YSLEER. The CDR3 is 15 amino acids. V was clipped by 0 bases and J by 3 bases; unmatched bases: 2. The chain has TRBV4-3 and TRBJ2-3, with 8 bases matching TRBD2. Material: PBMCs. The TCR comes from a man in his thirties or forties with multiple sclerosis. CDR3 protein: CASSQEGTSTDTQYF. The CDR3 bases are TGCGCCAGCAGCCAAGAGGGGACTAGTACAGATACGCAGTATTTT.